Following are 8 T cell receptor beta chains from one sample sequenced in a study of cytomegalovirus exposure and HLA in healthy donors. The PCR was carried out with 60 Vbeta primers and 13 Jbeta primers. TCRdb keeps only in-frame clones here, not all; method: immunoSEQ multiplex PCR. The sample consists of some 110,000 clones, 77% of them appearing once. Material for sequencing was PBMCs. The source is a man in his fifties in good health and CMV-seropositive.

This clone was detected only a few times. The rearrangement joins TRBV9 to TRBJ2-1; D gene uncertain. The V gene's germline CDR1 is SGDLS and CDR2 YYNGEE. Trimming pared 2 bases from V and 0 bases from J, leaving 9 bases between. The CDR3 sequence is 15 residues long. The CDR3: CASSVLSSSYNEQFF. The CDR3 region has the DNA TGTGCCAGCAGCGTTCTCTCGAGCTCCTACAATGAGCAGTTCTTC.

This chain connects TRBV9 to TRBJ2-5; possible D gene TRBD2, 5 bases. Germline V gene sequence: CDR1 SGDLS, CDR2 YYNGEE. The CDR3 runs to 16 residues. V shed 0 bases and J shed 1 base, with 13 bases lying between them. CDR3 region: CASSVDLSAAQETQYF. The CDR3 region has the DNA TGTGCCAGCAGCGTAGACCTTTCAGCGGCCCAAGAGACCCAGTACTTC.

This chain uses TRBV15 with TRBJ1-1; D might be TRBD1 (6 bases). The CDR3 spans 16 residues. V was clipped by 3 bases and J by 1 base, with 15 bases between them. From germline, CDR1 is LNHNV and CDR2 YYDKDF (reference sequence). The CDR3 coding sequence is TGTGCCACCAGCAGCCCGTTGGACAGCCGGAACACTGAAGCTTTCTTT. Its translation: CATSSPLDSRNTEAFF.

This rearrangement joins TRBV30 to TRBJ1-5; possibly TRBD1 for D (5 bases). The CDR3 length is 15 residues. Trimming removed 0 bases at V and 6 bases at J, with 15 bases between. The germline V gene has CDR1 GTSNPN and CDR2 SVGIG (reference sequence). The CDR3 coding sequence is TGTGCCTGGAGTGTAAAAGGGTTGGGGGGTCAGCCCCAGCATTTT. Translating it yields CAWSVKGLGGQPQHF.

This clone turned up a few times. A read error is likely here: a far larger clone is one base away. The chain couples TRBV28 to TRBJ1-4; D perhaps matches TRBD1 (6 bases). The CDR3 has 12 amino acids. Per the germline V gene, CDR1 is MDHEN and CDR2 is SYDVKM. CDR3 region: CVSSLSRTELFF. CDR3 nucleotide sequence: TGTGTCAGCAGTTTATCCCGGACAGAGCTGTTTTTT.

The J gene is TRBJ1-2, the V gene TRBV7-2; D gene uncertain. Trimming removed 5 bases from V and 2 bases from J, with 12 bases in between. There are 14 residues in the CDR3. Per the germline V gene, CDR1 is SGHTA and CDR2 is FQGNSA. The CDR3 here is CASSLPGRNYGYTF. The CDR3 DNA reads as TGTGCCAGCAGCCTCCCCGGGAGAAACTATGGCTACACCTTC.

CDR3 in DNA: TGTGCCATCAGCGGGACTAGCGGGAGGGCCGAGAATGAGCAGTTCTTC. Protein product: CAISGTSGRAENEQFF. The chain carries TRBV10-3 and TRBJ2-1, with 16 positions matching TRBD2. CDR3 length: 16 residues. Germline loops: CDR1 ENHRY, CDR2 SYGVKD. V gave up 6 bases and J gave up 7 bases; unmatched junction bases: 6.

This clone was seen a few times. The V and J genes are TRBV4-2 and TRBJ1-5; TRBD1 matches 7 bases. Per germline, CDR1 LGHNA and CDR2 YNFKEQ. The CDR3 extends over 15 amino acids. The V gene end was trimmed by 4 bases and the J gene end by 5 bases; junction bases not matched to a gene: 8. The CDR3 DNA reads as TGTGCCAGCAGCCCAGTAGGGGGCGGCGATCAGCCCCAGCATTTT. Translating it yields CASSPVGGGDQPQHF.